What follows are 31 T cell receptor beta chains derived from one specimen sequenced in a study of shared clonotypes between healthy human individuals. TCRdb's table, derived via immunoSEQ multiplex PCR, lists solely in-frame clones and lacks some. This repertoire shows about 480,000 clones, roughly 78% found once; its top ten account for 10% to 15%. Sequencing was performed on PBMCs. The receptors shown here come from a middle-aged woman in good health. Some clones in this sample may be carry-over from other donors' samples.

There are many counts of this clone. This chain links TRBV7-6 with TRBJ2-2, with a weak D call TRBD2 (5 bases). Germline CDR1 reads SGHVS; CDR2 reads FNYEAQ. This CDR3 has 14 amino acids. With 5 bases removed from V and 3 bases from J, the gap between germline ends came to 10 bases. The CDR3 sequence is CASSQTIDTGELFF. In DNA, the CDR3 is TGTGCCAGCAGCCAGACTATCGACACCGGGGAGCTGTTTTTT.

This chain connects TRBV11-1 to TRBJ2-3, with D maybe TRBD2 (5 bases). V was trimmed by 2 bases and J by 10 bases, leaving 16 bases between them. The CDR3 covers 14 residues. From germline, CDR1 is SGHAT and CDR2 FQDESV (reference sequence). The chain's CDR3 is CASSLYGLHSAQYF. The CDR3 region has the DNA TGTGCCAGCAGCTTATATGGCCTTCATAGCGCGCAGTATTTT. Drawing the rest from reference TRBV11-1 and TRBJ2-3, the complete variable domain is EAEVAQSPRYKITEKSQAVAFWCDPISGHATLYWYRQILGQGPELLVQFQDESVVDDSQLPKDRFSAERLKGVDSTLKIQPAELGDSAMYLCASSLYGLHSAQYFGPGTRLTVL.

The chain recombines TRBV9 with TRBJ2-1; 14 nucleotides line up with TRBD2. From germline, CDR1 is SGDLS and CDR2 YYNGEE. J lost 6 bases, V lost 3 bases, and 14 bases had no gene match. There are 19 residues in the CDR3. This chain's CDR3 is CASSARQGTSGSIGNEQFF. DNA for the CDR3: TGTGCCAGCAGCGCCAGACAAGGGACTAGCGGGAGTATTGGCAATGAGCAGTTCTTC.

The V gene is TRBV27, the J gene TRBJ2-2, with no clear D. The CDR3 runs to 14 residues. CDR1 is MNHEY, CDR2 SMNVEV, per germline (reference sequence). V lost 3 bases and J 2 bases, leaving 7 bases between the germline ends. The DNA for the CDR3 is TGTGCCAGCAGTTTTGGCGGAAACACCGGGGAGCTGTTTTTT. Protein product: CASSFGGNTGELFF.

The chain recombines TRBV9 with TRBJ2-1, with 11 bases aligning to TRBD1. V shed 3 bases and J 7 bases; nucleotides not matched to a gene: 6. From germline, CDR1 is SGDLS and CDR2 YYNGEE. The CDR3 is made up of 15 amino acids. The CDR3 sequence is CASSAPGTGGNEQFF. CDR3 nucleotides: TGTGCCAGCAGCGCCCCAGGGACAGGGGGTAATGAGCAGTTCTTC.

The J gene is TRBJ1-1, the V gene TRBV5-5; D gene unclear. The V gene lost 1 base and the J gene lost 5 bases, with 6 bases spanning the gap. The germline CDR1 and CDR2 sequences are SGHKS and YYEKEE (reference sequence). The CDR3 consists of 12 residues. The CDR3 is CASSLRTTEAFF. The CDR3 DNA is TGTGCCAGCAGCTTGCGAACAACTGAAGCTTTCTTT. Full variable domain (missing parts from reference TRBV5-5 and TRBJ1-1): DAGVTQSPTHLIKTRGQQVTLRCSPISGHKSVSWYQQVLGQGPQFIFQYYEKEERGRGNFPDRFSARQFPNYSSELNVNALLLGDSALYLCASSLRTTEAFFGQGTRLTVV.

Worth noting for this clone: This sample includes further DNA sequences coding for the same CDR3. The chain has TRBV19 and TRBJ2-1, with D perhaps TRBD1 or TRBD2 (5 bases each). Germline V CDR1 and CDR2: LNHDA, SQIVND (reference sequence). V lost 2 bases, J lost 3 bases, and 8 bases lay in between. The CDR3 spans 14 residues. The CDR3 is CASSITGGYNEQFF. CDR3 in DNA: TGTGCCAGTAGTATAACTGGGGGCTACAATGAGCAGTTCTTC.

The chain employs TRBV6-5 and TRBJ1-4; 7 bases align to TRBD1. This CDR3 contains 12 residues. Germline V gene lookup returns CDR1 MNHEY and CDR2 SVGAGI. V dropped 8 bases and J dropped 4; count of bases not matched to a gene: 1. The CDR3 bases are TGTGCCAGCGGGACAGATAATGAAAAACTGTTTTTT. It translates to CASGTDNEKLFF.

V and J are TRBV2 and TRBJ2-5, with D unclear. Germline V lookup: CDR1 SNHLY, CDR2 FYNNEI. The ends were cut back, 2 bases at V and 3 bases at J, with 7 bases in the middle. The CDR3 runs 13 residues. The chain's CDR3 is CASSEHGEETQYF. In DNA form, the CDR3 reads TGTGCCAGCAGTGAACATGGGGAAGAGACCCAGTACTTC. Filled out from reference TRBV2 and TRBJ2-5, the complete variable domain reads EPEVTQTPSHQVTQMGQEVILRCVPISNHLYFYWYRQILGQKVEFLVSFYNNEISEKSEIFDDQFSVERPDGSNFTLKIRSTKLEDSAMYFCASSEHGEETQYFGPGTRLLVL.

J is TRBJ2-1 and V is TRBV6-1; D remains ambiguous. The CDR3 has 11 amino acids. Germline V gene lookup returns CDR1 MNHNS and CDR2 SASEGT. The V gene lost 7 bases and the J gene lost 6 bases, with 7 bases spanning the gap. The CDR3 sequence: CASITANEQFF. CDR3 nucleotide sequence: TGTGCCAGCATCACGGCCAATGAGCAGTTCTTC.

This clone came up a few times. The rearrangement links TRBV18 to TRBJ2-1; weak D call: TRBD1 (5 bases). V lost 3 bases and J 5 bases, leaving 11 bases between the germline ends. This CDR3 has 14 amino acids. Germline V gene lookup returns CDR1 KGHSH and CDR2 LQKENI. The DNA for the CDR3 is TGTGCCAGCTCACCCCCCACAGGAAACAATGAGCAGTTCTTC. This encodes CASSPPTGNNEQFF.

Points on this clone: A single base separates this from a much larger clone, so it may be a read error. Other DNA variants within this sample encode the same CDR3. The chain has TRBV28 and TRBJ2-3; 7 nucleotides match TRBD2. The V gene end was trimmed by 1 base and the J gene end by 0 bases; junction bases not matched to a gene: 4. This CDR3 contains 16 residues. Germline loops: CDR1 MDHEN, CDR2 SYDVKM. The DNA for the CDR3 is TGTGCCAGCAGTTTATTAGGTAGCGGGAGCACAGATACGCAGTATTTT. This gives the protein CASSLLGSGSTDTQYF.

The table lists this clone with a count of one. CDR3 nucleotide sequence: TGTGCCAGCAGTATTACCCCAGCGGGAGGGAACAATGAGCAGTTCTTC. Residues: CASSITPAGGNNEQFF. The chain uses TRBV6-6 and TRBJ2-1, with TRBD2 identical over 10 bases. The CDR3 is 16 amino acids. The trim removed 5 bases at V and 5 bases at J, leaving 9 bases unmatched. CDR1 is MNHNY, CDR2 SVGAGI, per germline (reference sequence).

The chain employs TRBV28 and TRBJ2-6; D uncertain. Germline values: CDR1 MDHEN, CDR2 SYDVKM. V lost 5 bases and J 0 bases, leaving 14 bases between the germline ends. The CDR3 consists of 17 residues. CDR3 sequence: CASSPSMPRSGANVLTF. The CDR3 region has the DNA TGTGCCAGCAGTCCTTCTATGCCGCGCTCTGGGGCCAACGTCCTGACTTTC.

This chain joins TRBV7-3 and TRBJ2-5; the match to TRBD2 covers 11 bases. With V trimmed by 9 bases and J by 9 bases, 9 bases remained unmatched. The CDR3 has 13 residues. The germline V gene encodes CDR1 SGHTA and CDR2 FQGTGA. The CDR3 DNA is TGTGCCAGTGGACTAGCGGGTGGGGAGGCCCAGTACTTC. Translated, it gives CASGLAGGEAQYF.

This sequence joins TRBV5-1 and TRBJ2-7, with TRBD2 matching over 7 bases. CDR1 SGHRS and CDR2 YFSETQ come from the germline V gene. V was clipped by 2 bases and J by 2 bases; unmatched bases: 7. This CDR3 has 15 residues. The DNA for the CDR3 is TGCGCCAGCAGCTTCGGAAGCGGGACGACCTACGAGCAGTACTTC. This codes for CASSFGSGTTYEQYF.

The J gene is TRBJ1-2, the V gene TRBV19, with TRBD1 matching over 7 bases. This CDR3 spans 13 amino acids. Germline CDR1 LNHDA, CDR2 SQIVND (reference sequence). V was clipped by 5 bases and J by 8 bases; unmatched bases: 8. The CDR3 DNA is TGTGCCAGTAGTCGGGACAGAGACAGCGGCTACACCTTC. The encoded protein is CASSRDRDSGYTF.

The V gene is TRBV30, the J gene TRBJ1-6; D unclear. This CDR3 is built from 14 residues. The V end lost 2 bases, the J end lost 0 bases, and 5 bases lay between the germline ends. Germline CDR1 reads GTSNPN; CDR2 reads SVGIG (reference sequence). Here the CDR3 DNA reads TGTGCCTGGAGTCCTGGCTCCTATAATTCACCCCTCCACTTT. It translates to CAWSPGSYNSPLHF.

The chain's CDR3 is CASRRGEVGGYTF. CDR3 DNA sequence: TGTGCCAGCAGGAGGGGGGAGGTTGGAGGCTACACCTTC. The chain employs TRBV2 and TRBJ1-2, with a possible D match to TRBD1 (6 bases). The CDR3 totals 13 residues. Trimming left V 6 bases short and J 8 bases short, with 16 bases between. Germline V gene lookup returns CDR1 SNHLY and CDR2 FYNNEI.

This chain uses TRBV27 with TRBJ2-5; D tentatively reads TRBD1 or TRBD2 (5 bases each). The ends were cut back, 2 bases at V and 5 bases at J, with 9 bases in the middle. Germline assignment: CDR1 MNHEY and CDR2 SMNVEV (reference sequence). CDR3 length: 13 amino acids. The CDR3 coding sequence is TGTGCCAGCAGTTTAGAGTGGGGGGAGACCCAGTACTTC. Translation gives CASSLEWGETQYF.

The chain uses TRBV2 and TRBJ2-7; 10 nucleotides agree with TRBD1. The CDR3 length is 15 residues. The J segment lost 7 bases and the V segment lost 3 bases, leaving 9 bases of the junction unmatched. Germline lookup yields CDR1 SNHLY and CDR2 FYNNEI. CDR3 loop: CASSDGQGGIMEQYF. Written as DNA, the CDR3 is TGTGCCAGCAGTGATGGACAGGGGGGGATAATGGAGCAGTACTTC. Based on the CDR3 plus reference TRBV2 and TRBJ2-7, the full variable domain is EPEVTQTPSHQVTQMGQEVILRCVPISNHLYFYWYRQILGQKVEFLVSFYNNEISEKSEIFDDQFSVERPDGSNFTLKIRSTKLEDSAMYFCASSDGQGGIMEQYFGPGTRLTVT.

The genes are TRBV6-5 and TRBJ1-1; TRBD1 might be the D (5 bases). Looked up from germline, CDR1 is MNHEY and CDR2 is SVGAGI. V dropped 0 bases and J dropped 7 bases, with 9 bases sitting between them. The CDR3 loop spans 13 amino acids. In DNA, the CDR3 is TGTGCCAGCAGTTACTCGAGGGGTGTTGAAGCTTTCTTT. This codes for CASSYSRGVEAFF.

The V and J genes are TRBV30 and TRBJ2-3; D is uncertain. CDR1 is GTSNPN, CDR2 SVGIG, per germline (reference sequence). CDR3 size: 12 residues. The ends were cut back, 4 bases at V and 3 bases at J, with 8 bases in the middle. DNA for the CDR3: TGTGCCTGGAATGGGAATACAGATACGCAGTATTTT. Protein product: CAWNGNTDTQYF.

This chain uses TRBV7-3 with TRBJ2-1; 8 bases agree with TRBD1. The CDR3 extends over 14 amino acids. Germline CDR1 and CDR2: SGHTA and FQGTGA. Trimming cost V 5 bases and J 7 bases; bases outside gene matches: 7. CDR3 in amino acids: CASSPPDRANEQFF. The DNA of the CDR3 is TGTGCCAGCAGCCCTCCGGACAGGGCAAATGAGCAGTTCTTC.

The chain combines TRBV2 with TRBJ2-5; unclear D gene. This CDR3 has 11 residues. In germline, CDR1 is SNHLY, CDR2 FYNNEI. V lost 7 bases, J lost 5 bases, and 8 bases lay in between. CDR3 residues: CASTVVETQYF. CDR3 in DNA: TGTGCCAGCACAGTTGTGGAGACCCAGTACTTC. Looking up the rest from reference TRBV2 and TRBJ2-5 gives the full variable domain: EPEVTQTPSHQVTQMGQEVILRCVPISNHLYFYWYRQILGQKVEFLVSFYNNEISEKSEIFDDQFSVERPDGSNFTLKIRSTKLEDSAMYFCASTVVETQYFGPGTRLLVL.

This chain links TRBV9 with TRBJ2-2; D call uncertain. The germline CDR1 and CDR2 sequences are SGDLS and YYNGEE. The CDR3 consists of 15 residues. Trimming removed 4 bases at V and 2 bases at J, with 12 bases between. The CDR3 reads CASSRWARNTGELFF. The CDR3 region has the DNA TGTGCCAGCAGCAGGTGGGCCCGAAACACCGGGGAGCTGTTTTTT.

The chain employs TRBV7-6 and TRBJ1-2, with a possible D match to TRBD1 (5 bases). This CDR3 contains 16 residues. CDR1 SGHVS and CDR2 FNYEAQ come from the germline V gene. V was cut by 5 bases and J by 4 bases, with 20 bases left in between. The CDR3 DNA reads as TGTGCCAGCAGCCCTTATATTGACAGAACTTCCTATGGCTACACCTTC. This sequence encodes CASSPYIDRTSYGYTF.

The chain combines TRBV10-3 with TRBJ1-6; 8 bases are a match to TRBD1. The CDR3 loop spans 15 amino acids. Germline V CDR1 and CDR2: ENHRY, SYGVKD. V was pared by 10 bases and J by 7 bases, with 12 bases of the junction left unmatched. In nucleotides, the CDR3 is TGTGCCACCTCCAGGGGGCTCGACACAAATTCACCCCTCCACTTT. Its protein is CATSRGLDTNSPLHF.

The chain employs TRBV18 and TRBJ2-7, with 7 nucleotides matching TRBD2. Looked up from germline, CDR1 is KGHSH and CDR2 is LQKENI. The CDR3 has 15 amino acids. J was trimmed by 1 base and V by 0 bases; bases with no gene match: 3. The DNA of the CDR3 is TGTGCCAGCTCACCACCGGCTAGCGGTTCCTACGAGCAGTACTTC. Its protein is CASSPPASGSYEQYF. Using reference TRBV18 and TRBJ2-7 for the parts outside the CDR3, the full variable domain is NAGVMQNPRHLVRRRGQEARLRCSPMKGHSHVYWYRQLPEEGLKFMVYLQKENIIDESGMPKERFSAEFPKEGPSILRIQQVVRGDSAAYFCASSPPASGSYEQYFGPGTRLTVT.

This clone occurred once. The CDR3 sequence: CASSLEAGLNYGYTF. In DNA, the CDR3 is TGTGCCAGCAGCTTAGAGGCAGGGTTGAACTATGGCTACACCTTC. This rearrangement joins TRBV7-8 to TRBJ1-2; D is perhaps TRBD1 (5 bases). The CDR3 is 15 amino acids. The V and J ends lost 1 base and 2 bases respectively, with 11 bases between them. Germline lookup yields CDR1 SGHVS and CDR2 FQNEAQ.

The chain is built from TRBV5-4 and TRBJ2-1; possibly TRBD2 for D (5 bases). This CDR3 is built from 16 residues. Trimming took 2 bases from V and 6 from J, leaving 18 bases between them. CDR1 is SGHNT and CDR2 is YYREEE in the germline V gene (reference sequence). The CDR3: CASSLLPLTEGNEQFF. CDR3 coding DNA: TGTGCCAGCAGCTTACTTCCCCTGACCGAGGGCAATGAGCAGTTCTTC.